The present T cell receptor (beta chain) was sequenced within a study of cytomegalovirus exposure and HLA in healthy donors. The CDR3 covers 17 residues. Trimming took 4 bases from V and 2 from J; bases not matched to a gene: 13. Germline assignment: CDR1 MGHRA and CDR2 YSYEKL. The PCR ran on 60 Vbeta and 13 Jbeta primers. Some clones are missing from TCRdb's copy, which holds only in-frame ones; the method was immunoSEQ multiplex PCR. Of 100,000 to 150,000 clones in the sample, 60% to 80% were seen once. Donors showed nominal health when sampled, although they likely had unrecorded immune exposures. Sequenced material: PBMCs. The chain carries TRBV4-1 and TRBJ1-2; 7 bases are a match to TRBD1. This TCR was recovered from a man in his thirties or forties in good health and CMV-seronegative. CDR3 in amino acids: CASSLVILGGQNYGYTF. DNA for the CDR3: TGCGCCAGCAGCCTCGTGATATTAGGGGGACAGAACTATGGCTACACCTTC.